The present T cell receptor (beta chain) was sequenced within a study of shared clonotypes between healthy human individuals. At the level of the study: Researchers assigned three CD4 naive, three CD4 memory, two CD8 naive and one CD8 memory plate to each donor.

Authors' data handling: Junction-only sequences produced by ImmunoSEQ had no quality scores, so filtering differed. Data came from immunoSEQ multiplex PCR; TCRdb stores just in-frame clones and leaves some out. That table is the source of V, J and clone size, and D and trimming were worked out from the DNA. The sample records about 190,000 clones, 60% to 75% being singletons. Comments on this clone: The target antigen is unknown.

Whole-study findings and limits: Shared clonotypes: 4.5% to 6% naive CD4, roughly 3.5% naive CD8, 2.3% memory CD4, under 0.45% memory CD8. Among non-shared clonotypes, generation probabilities were lower than among those shared by all four donors.

This receptor was obtained from a man aged 25-45 years in good health. The specimen was memory CD4+ T cells sorted from blood. Subset described: CD45RA-negative fraction.

The CDR3 DNA follows: TGTGCCAGCAGCTTAGTCGGCGTCACTAGCACAGATACGCAGTATTTT. It encodes CASSLVGVTSTDTQYF. This chain links TRBV7-2 with TRBJ2-3, with D unclear. This CDR3 is built from 16 residues. CDR1 and CDR2 from the germline V gene are SGHTA and FQGNSA. V was cut by 1 base and J by 0 bases, with 11 bases left in between.